These T cell receptor beta chains were read from a single sample in a study of liver allograft versus peripheral blood T cells. One entry per CDR3 protein, called by TCRdb with MiXCR from the reads. The sample has around 10,000 distinct CDR3 sequences, over 15% seen once. The source of these receptors is a human patient who had a liver transplant. The graft donor may have given rise to some T cells. CDR3s include the opening cysteine and the closing phenylalanine or tryptophan. D genes are given only for firm matches. A clone size is listed for some rows: how often the clone was seen (once, few, many), or a class if it is expanded.

j_gene: TRBJ2-3; abundance: medium-sized; d_gene: -; v_gene: TRBV28; CDR3aa: CASSSTRDPSDTQYF; CDR3nt: TGTGCCAGCAGTTCGACTAGGGATCCTTCAGATACGCAGTATTTT
j_gene: TRBJ2-7; abundance: -; d_gene: -; v_gene: TRBV6-1; CDR3aa: CASSKGRDGSYEQYF; CDR3nt: TGTGCCAGCAGTAAGGGCCGGGACGGTTCCTACGAGCAGTACTTC
j_gene: TRBJ2-2; abundance: large; d_gene: -; v_gene: TRBV29-1; CDR3aa: CVGGQGHGELFF; CDR3nt: TGCGTTGGAGGGCAGGGTCACGGGGAGCTGTTTTTT
j_gene: TRBJ2-7; abundance: few; d_gene: -; v_gene: TRBV6-5; CDR3aa: CASSRDGESYEQYF; CDR3nt: TGTGCCAGCAGTCGGGACGGGGAATCCTACGAGCAGTACTTC
j_gene: TRBJ1-6; abundance: -; d_gene: -; v_gene: TRBV6-5; CDR3aa: CASSTPDSPLHF; CDR3nt: TGTGCCAGCAGTACTCCCGATTCACCCCTCCACTTT
j_gene: TRBJ2-7; abundance: medium-sized; d_gene: -; v_gene: TRBV19; CDR3aa: CASRVSGAAGNEQYF; CDR3nt: TGTGCCAGTCGTGTCTCCGGGGCGGCTGGCAACGAGCAGTACTTC
j_gene: TRBJ2-7; abundance: few; d_gene: -; v_gene: TRBV28; CDR3aa: CASSLSSILGSYEQYF; CDR3nt: TGTGCCAGCAGTTTATCCTCAATATTAGGTTCCTACGAGCAGTACTTC
j_gene: TRBJ1-5; abundance: few; d_gene: -; v_gene: TRBV24-1; CDR3aa: CATSDVGGRNQPQHF; CDR3nt: TGTGCCACCAGTGATGTCGGAGGGCGCAATCAGCCCCAGCATTTT
j_gene: TRBJ1-1; abundance: medium-sized; d_gene: -; v_gene: TRBV5-6; CDR3aa: CASSLDGRARTEAFF; CDR3nt: TGTGCCAGCAGCTTGGACGGCAGGGCTAGGACTGAAGCTTTCTTT
j_gene: TRBJ1-1; abundance: medium-sized; d_gene: -; v_gene: TRBV15; CDR3aa: CATSRDAGRTEAFF; CDR3nt: TGTGCCACCAGCAGAGATGCAGGGAGAACTGAAGCTTTCTTT
j_gene: TRBJ1-1; abundance: -; d_gene: -; v_gene: TRBV5-1; CDR3aa: CASSLEAGLGTEAFF; CDR3nt: TGCGCCAGCAGCTTGGAGGCGGGGTTGGGCACTGAAGCTTTCTTT
j_gene: TRBJ1-1; abundance: -; d_gene: -; v_gene: TRBV5-1; CDR3aa: CASSPGPNTEAFF; CDR3nt: TGCGCCAGCAGTCCGGGACCCAACACTGAAGCTTTCTTT
j_gene: TRBJ1-2; abundance: medium-sized; d_gene: -; v_gene: TRBV6-6; CDR3aa: CASRADSNYGYTF; CDR3nt: TGTGCCAGCAGGGCGGACAGTAACTATGGCTACACCTTC
j_gene: TRBJ1-2; abundance: few; d_gene: -; v_gene: TRBV7-3; CDR3aa: CASSSTGGRYGYTF; CDR3nt: TGTGCCAGCAGCTCCACGGGGGGAAGGTATGGCTACACCTTC
j_gene: TRBJ2-3; abundance: medium-sized; d_gene: TRBD2; v_gene: TRBV5-6; CDR3aa: CASSLGPRGGDTQYF; CDR3nt: TGTGCCAGCAGCTTGGGCCCGCGGGGGGGAGATACGCAGTATTTT
j_gene: TRBJ2-7; abundance: medium-sized; d_gene: -; v_gene: TRBV10-3; CDR3aa: CAISGAGSGTYEQYF; CDR3nt: TGTGCCATCAGTGGCGCCGGGTCGGGGACTTACGAGCAGTACTTC
j_gene: TRBJ1-2; abundance: medium-sized; d_gene: TRBD1; v_gene: TRBV7-9; CDR3aa: CASSQMTGSNYGYTF; CDR3nt: TGTGCCAGCAGCCAGATGACAGGGTCTAACTATGGCTACACCTTC
j_gene: TRBJ1-5; abundance: -; d_gene: -; v_gene: TRBV7-9; CDR3aa: CASSYRDNNQPQHF; CDR3nt: TGTGCCAGCAGCTACCGGGACAACAATCAGCCCCAGCATTTT
j_gene: TRBJ1-2; abundance: many; d_gene: -; v_gene: TRBV5-4; CDR3aa: CASSLGQFSGGYTF; CDR3nt: TGTGCCAGCAGCTTAGGGCAGTTTAGCGGTGGCTACACCTTC
j_gene: TRBJ1-5; abundance: many; d_gene: -; v_gene: TRBV6-2/TRBV6-3; CDR3aa: CASSYPVPLNQPQHF; CDR3nt: TGTGCCAGCAGTTACCCCGTTCCGCTTAATCAGCCCCAGCATTTT
j_gene: TRBJ2-3; abundance: -; d_gene: TRBD2; v_gene: TRBV9; CDR3aa: CASSVASGNTDTQYF; CDR3nt: TGTGCCAGCAGCGTCGCTAGCGGGAACACAGATACGCAGTATTTT
j_gene: TRBJ1-3; abundance: -; d_gene: TRBD1; v_gene: TRBV12-3/TRBV12-4; CDR3aa: CASRSEQGMAGNTIYF; CDR3nt: TGTGCCAGCAGGTCCGAACAGGGGATGGCTGGAAACACCATATATTTT
j_gene: TRBJ2-7; abundance: many; d_gene: TRBD1; v_gene: TRBV24-1; CDR3aa: CATSDKTGGAYEQYF; CDR3nt: TGTGCCACCAGTGACAAGACAGGGGGCGCGTACGAGCAGTACTTC
j_gene: TRBJ1-1; abundance: medium-sized; d_gene: TRBD1; v_gene: TRBV29-1; CDR3aa: CSVAWRGLNTEAFF; CDR3nt: TGCAGCGTGGCGTGGAGGGGGCTGAACACTGAAGCTTTCTTT
j_gene: TRBJ1-5; abundance: -; d_gene: -; v_gene: TRBV19; CDR3aa: CASSTLGGGNQPQHF; CDR3nt: TGTGCCAGTAGTACCCTGGGTGGGGGCAATCAGCCCCAGCATTTT
j_gene: TRBJ1-3; abundance: few; d_gene: -; v_gene: TRBV19; CDR3aa: CASSSGQISGNTIYF; CDR3nt: TGTGCCAGTAGTTCAGGACAGATCTCTGGAAACACCATATATTTT
j_gene: TRBJ1-3; abundance: few; d_gene: -; v_gene: TRBV27; CDR3aa: CASSQTDSGNTIYF; CDR3nt: TGTGCCAGCAGTCAGACTGACTCTGGAAACACCATATATTTT
j_gene: TRBJ1-4; abundance: medium-sized; d_gene: -; v_gene: TRBV6-5; CDR3aa: CASSYGSPGATNEKLFF; CDR3nt: TGTGCCAGCAGTTACGGATCCCCAGGGGCAACTAATGAAAAACTGTTTTTT
j_gene: TRBJ1-6; abundance: -; d_gene: TRBD1; v_gene: TRBV28; CDR3aa: CASSLGTGYNSPLHF; CDR3nt: TGTGCCAGCAGTTTAGGGACAGGGTATAATTCACCCCTCCACTTT
j_gene: TRBJ1-1; abundance: many; d_gene: -; v_gene: TRBV20-1; CDR3aa: CSASPTGPNTEAFF; CDR3nt: TGCAGTGCTAGTCCTACAGGGCCGAACACTGAAGCTTTCTTT
j_gene: TRBJ1-1; abundance: medium-sized; d_gene: -; v_gene: TRBV18; CDR3aa: CASSPPSGWYEAFF; CDR3nt: TGTGCCAGCTCACCACCGTCAGGGTGGTATGAAGCTTTCTTT
j_gene: TRBJ2-2; abundance: medium-sized; d_gene: -; v_gene: TRBV18; CDR3aa: CASSRTGELFF; CDR3nt: TGTGCCAGCTCCCGCACCGGGGAGCTGTTTTTT
j_gene: TRBJ1-1; abundance: -; d_gene: -; v_gene: TRBV7-9; CDR3aa: CASSFRGNTEAFF; CDR3nt: TGTGCCAGCAGCTTCCGGGGAAACACTGAAGCTTTCTTT
j_gene: TRBJ1-6; abundance: -; d_gene: TRBD1; v_gene: TRBV12-3/TRBV12-4; CDR3aa: CASREQGEVSPLHF; CDR3nt: TGTGCCAGCAGAGAACAGGGGGAGGTTTCACCCCTCCACTTT
j_gene: TRBJ2-7; abundance: -; d_gene: TRBD1; v_gene: TRBV19; CDR3aa: CASSKDRAYEQYF; CDR3nt: TGTGCCAGTAGTAAGGACAGGGCCTACGAGCAGTACTTC
j_gene: TRBJ2-1; abundance: medium-sized; d_gene: -; v_gene: TRBV28; CDR3aa: CASGVAGKNNEQFF; CDR3nt: TGTGCCAGCGGGGTTGCGGGGAAAAACAATGAGCAGTTCTTC
j_gene: TRBJ2-7; abundance: many; d_gene: TRBD1; v_gene: TRBV6-1; CDR3aa: CASLTGVLSYEQYF; CDR3nt: TGTGCCAGCCTTACAGGGGTCCTCTCCTACGAGCAGTACTTC
j_gene: TRBJ1-6; abundance: medium-sized; d_gene: -; v_gene: TRBV27; CDR3aa: CASSPLLEGSYNSPLHF; CDR3nt: TGTGCCAGCAGTCCGCTTCTCGAGGGCTCCTATAATTCACCCCTCCACTTT
j_gene: TRBJ1-6; abundance: medium-sized; d_gene: TRBD1; v_gene: TRBV6-1; CDR3aa: CASTGGGADSPLHF; CDR3nt: TGTGCCAGCACCGGAGGGGGCGCGGATTCACCCCTCCACTTT
j_gene: TRBJ2-7; abundance: medium-sized; d_gene: -; v_gene: TRBV6-2/TRBV6-3; CDR3aa: CASSQIYEQYF; CDR3nt: TGTGCCAGCAGTCAAATCTACGAGCAGTACTTC
j_gene: TRBJ1-5; abundance: many; d_gene: -; v_gene: TRBV19; CDR3aa: CASSIVSDQPQHF; CDR3nt: TGTGCCAGTAGTATAGTTTCAGATCAGCCCCAGCATTTT
j_gene: TRBJ2-2; abundance: few; d_gene: TRBD2; v_gene: TRBV6-2/TRBV6-3; CDR3aa: CASRRTSGVAGELFF; CDR3nt: TGTGCCAGCAGGAGGACTAGCGGGGTTGCCGGGGAGCTGTTTTTT
j_gene: TRBJ1-1; abundance: few; d_gene: -; v_gene: TRBV7-9; CDR3aa: CASIPSGGANTEAFF; CDR3nt: TGTGCCAGCATCCCCAGTGGGGGAGCGAACACTGAAGCTTTCTTT
j_gene: TRBJ2-7; abundance: -; d_gene: -; v_gene: TRBV28; CDR3aa: CASSYQGGAGEQYF; CDR3nt: TGTGCCAGCAGTTATCAGGGGGGCGCGGGTGAGCAGTACTTC
j_gene: TRBJ1-2; abundance: medium-sized; d_gene: TRBD1; v_gene: TRBV6-6; CDR3aa: CASRQGAGYGYTF; CDR3nt: TGTGCCAGCAGGCAGGGGGCGGGGTATGGCTACACCTTC
j_gene: TRBJ2-3; abundance: -; d_gene: -; v_gene: TRBV5-5; CDR3aa: CASSLGGGDGTDTQYF; CDR3nt: TGTGCCAGCAGCTTGGGAGGGGGGGACGGCACAGATACGCAGTATTTT
j_gene: TRBJ1-6; abundance: medium-sized; d_gene: -; v_gene: TRBV6-5; CDR3aa: CASSYGWGQHNSPLHF; CDR3nt: TGTGCCAGCAGTTACGGATGGGGGCAACATAATTCACCCCTCCACTTT
j_gene: TRBJ1-4; abundance: -; d_gene: -; v_gene: TRBV20-1; CDR3aa: CSAERRGKLFF; CDR3nt: TGCAGTGCGGAGCGACGGGGAAAACTGTTTTTT
j_gene: TRBJ1-5; abundance: few; d_gene: -; v_gene: TRBV15; CDR3aa: CATSLQPGGSNQPQHF; CDR3nt: TGTGCCACCAGCCTTCAGCCGGGAGGTAGCAATCAGCCCCAGCATTTT
j_gene: TRBJ2-7; abundance: medium-sized; d_gene: -; v_gene: TRBV6-2/TRBV6-3; CDR3aa: CASRSPESYEQYF; CDR3nt: TGTGCCAGCAGAAGCCCCGAATCCTACGAGCAGTACTTC
j_gene: TRBJ2-2; abundance: many; d_gene: -; v_gene: TRBV5-6; CDR3aa: CASSHLLDQGRELFF; CDR3nt: TGTGCCAGCAGCCACCTCCTCGATCAGGGAAGGGAGCTGTTTTTT
j_gene: TRBJ1-1; abundance: medium-sized; d_gene: -; v_gene: TRBV18; CDR3aa: CASSLTEVGMNTEAFF; CDR3nt: TGTGCCAGCTCACTCACGGAGGTGGGGATGAACACTGAAGCTTTCTTT
j_gene: TRBJ1-2; abundance: few; d_gene: -; v_gene: TRBV30; CDR3aa: CAWSKTQGFSYGYTF; CDR3nt: TGTGCCTGGAGTAAGACCCAGGGGTTCAGCTATGGCTACACCTTC
j_gene: TRBJ2-5; abundance: few; d_gene: TRBD2; v_gene: TRBV15; CDR3aa: CATSRDVLAGPQETQYF; CDR3nt: TGTGCCACCAGCAGAGATGTCCTAGCGGGGCCGCAAGAGACCCAGTACTTC
j_gene: TRBJ2-5; abundance: -; d_gene: -; v_gene: TRBV9; CDR3aa: CASSVVAGLSETQYF; CDR3nt: TGTGCCAGCAGCGTAGTGGCGGGACTTTCAGAGACCCAGTACTTC
j_gene: TRBJ2-1; abundance: many; d_gene: TRBD2; v_gene: TRBV5-4; CDR3aa: CASSLGGLAPDEQFF; CDR3nt: TGTGCCAGCAGCTTGGGAGGACTAGCTCCCGATGAGCAGTTCTTC
j_gene: TRBJ2-7; abundance: few; d_gene: TRBD2; v_gene: TRBV6-5; CDR3aa: CASSPVLAALNYEQYF; CDR3nt: TGTGCCAGCAGTCCCGTCCTAGCGGCGCTGAACTACGAGCAGTACTTC
j_gene: TRBJ1-3; abundance: few; d_gene: -; v_gene: TRBV11-2; CDR3aa: CASSPGGLGNTIYF; CDR3nt: TGTGCCAGCAGCCCCGGGGGGCTTGGAAACACCATATATTTT